Listed below are T cell receptor beta chains from one sample, sequenced in a study of chemoradiotherapy in HPV16-positive cancers. The method was immunoSEQ multiplex PCR; TCRdb's version includes in-frame clones alone and lacks a portion of them. Of 15,000 to 20,000 clones listed, about 73% were seen once; the top ten hold under 8.5%. The material was tumor tissue, obtained from a patient who underwent chemoradiotherapy. The receptors originated from a human donor with HPV-associated anogenital cancer. The CDR3 runs from the conserved cysteine through the conserved F or W. The order of the fields is V gene, D gene, J gene, clone size, CDR3 DNA, CDR3 protein. The D gene is left open where the match is weak. Expanded clones are given a class, and other clones once, few, many or no size at all.

TRBV29-1	NA	TRBJ1-1	NA	TGCAGCGTTGCGCAGGGATGGGGGATGAACACTGAAGCTTTCTTT	CSVAQGWGMNTEAFF
TRBV2	TRBD2	TRBJ2-1	few	TGTGCCAGCAGTGAAGATCGTCTGGGACTAGCGGACCTTCGGGGCAATGAGCAGTTCTTC	CASSEDRLGLADLRGNEQFF
TRBV2	NA	TRBJ1-5	NA	TGTGCCAGCAGTGAAGCGGGGGACCCAGCGGGGCCCCAGCATTTT	CASSEAGDPAGPQHF
TRBV7-6	TRBD2	TRBJ2-2	few	TGTGCCAGCAGCTTAGGCCCCGGGACTACGATCACCGGGGAGCTGTTTTTT	CASSLGPGTTITGELFF
TRBV5-1	TRBD2	TRBJ2-3	once	TGCGCCAGCAGCCCGTTCACTAGCGGGAGCCAGACAGATACGCAGTATTTT	CASSPFTSGSQTDTQYF
TRBV9	NA	TRBJ2-5	NA	TGTGCCAGCAGCGTCGGGGGAGAACAAGAGACCCAGTACTTC	CASSVGGEQETQYF
TRBV2	NA	TRBJ1-1	NA	TGTGCCAGCAGTGTTAGGCAGACTTATAATGAAGCTTTCTTT	CASSVRQTYNEAFF
TRBV5-5	NA	TRBJ2-7	NA	TGTGCCAGCAGCCTCGATCTGGGAACCTACGAGCAGTACTTC	CASSLDLGTYEQYF
TRBV9	NA	TRBJ2-5	NA	TGTGCCAGCAGCGTAGCGGAGGGGGGTTTCGAGACCCAGTACTTC	CASSVAEGGFETQYF
TRBV5-6	TRBD1	TRBJ1-2	few	TGTGCCAGCAGCTGCCGGGACAGGGAATGTGGCTACACCTTC	CASSCRDRECGYTF
TRBV12-5	NA	TRBJ2-7	once	TGTGCTAGTGGTTTAGGGCTCGCCTACGAGCAGTACTTC	CASGLGLAYEQYF
TRBV29-1	NA	TRBJ1-5	few	TGCAGCGTGGGGCAGGGTAAAGATCAGCCCCAGCATTTT	CSVGQGKDQPQHF
TRBV21-1	NA	TRBJ1-3	NA	TGTGCCAGCACCCTTGGCGGCCGGGGGGCCTTTGGAAACACCATATATTTT	CASTLGGRGAFGNTIYF
TRBV5-1	TRBD2	TRBJ2-5	NA	TGCGCCAGCAGCCCGGGACTAGCTGTCGCAGAGACCCAGTACTTC	CASSPGLAVAETQYF
TRBV7-9	NA	TRBJ2-3	NA	TGTGCCAGCAGCTTAGTCGGGGGCACAGATACGCAGTATTTT	CASSLVGGTDTQYF
TRBV10-2	TRBD2	TRBJ2-5	few	TGCGCCAGCTCTGGACTAGCGGGAGGCGGAGAGACCCAGTACTTC	CASSGLAGGGETQYF
TRBV6-5	NA	TRBJ2-1	few	TGTGCCAGCAGTTACTCGGAAGCCAAGGGCAATGAGCAGTTCTTC	CASSYSEAKGNEQFF
TRBV6-6	TRBD1	TRBJ2-7	NA	TGTGCCAGCAGTTTAACAGGGGCCGAGCAGTACTTC	CASSLTGAEQYF
TRBV7-2	TRBD1	TRBJ2-2	NA	TGTGCCAGCAGCTTAGGGGGACAGGTCTACACCGGGGAGCTGTTTTTT	CASSLGGQVYTGELFF
TRBV6-5	NA	TRBJ1-1	few	TGTGCCAGCAGTTACTCGAGGGGTACGGGGACTGAAGCTTTCTTT	CASSYSRGTGTEAFF
TRBV30	NA	TRBJ1-1	medium-sized	TGTGCCTGGAGTGGTAAGACGTCAGCTTTCTTT	CAWSGKTSAFF
TRBV19	NA	TRBJ1-1	NA	TGTGCCAGTAGTATTGGAGACAGGACCACTGAAGCTTTCTTT	CASSIGDRTTEAFF